The clone carrying this T cell receptor (beta chain) was seen a handful of times. Together with a sample-barcoded 5' primer, a J-beta primer mix was included in a second PCR lasting roughly 7 to 11 cycles. A single record per CDR3 protein comes from TCRdb applying MiXCR to the 5' RACE reads. The sample holds fewer than 650,000 distinct CDR3 sequences, around a quarter seen once. With 6 bases clipped from V and 0 bases from J, the junction kept 4 bases outside the gene matches. The length of the CDR3 is 15 residues. This entry is derived from a study of blood T cells in healthy people across ages. The sample also formed part of further work on T cells of mothers and their children.

The specimen sequenced was blood. The gene calls are TRBV12-3 or TRBV12-4 and TRBJ2-2; 7 nucleotides align to TRBD1. The clonotype was recovered from a boy aged 2-9 years in good health. This CDR3 reads CASRNRGPNTGELFF. The CDR3 bases are TGTGCCAGCAGAAACAGGGGCCCGAACACCGGGGAGCTGTTTTTT.